The 5 T cell receptor beta chains reported below all come from one sample, sequenced in a study of blood T cells in healthy people across ages. It was with a sample-barcoded 5' primer and a J-beta primer mix that a second PCR of about 6 to 11 cycles was run. TCRdb re-analysed the 5' RACE reads in MiXCR, keeping a single row per CDR3 protein. This sample has approximately 900,000 distinct CDR3 sequences, with around 46% found just once. Sequencing was performed on blood. The receptors were gathered from a man between 25 and 39 years old in good health.

The chain has TRBV6-5 and TRBJ1-6; D is possibly TRBD1 (5 bases). Germline values: CDR1 MNHEY, CDR2 SVGAGI. The V and J ends lost 2 bases and 7 bases respectively, with 9 bases between them. This CDR3 is 14 amino acids long. CDR3 nucleotide sequence: TGTGCCAGCAGTTACCGGTCAGGGAATTCACCCCTCCACTTT. Its protein product is CASSYRSGNSPLHF.

This clonotype showed up just a few times. The chain is built from TRBV9 and TRBJ1-5; 8 bases map to TRBD1. CDR3 length: 15 residues. Trimming at V came to 3 bases and at J to 11 bases, leaving 13 bases not matched to a gene. The germline V gene has CDR1 SGDLS and CDR2 YYNGEE. CDR3 bases: TGTGCCAGCAGCGCCTCTGACAGGGGTATGTCAGCCCAGCATTTT. Its protein product is CASSASDRGMSAQHF.

This clonotype was seen a handful of times. The V gene is TRBV4-1, the J gene TRBJ1-3; tentative D call: TRBD1 (5 bases). The germline gives CDR1 MGHRA, CDR2 YSYEKL. The CDR3 spans 15 residues. V was trimmed by 3 bases and J by 0 bases, leaving 9 bases between them. The CDR3 bases are TGCGCCAGCAGCCACCCCGACAGCTCTGGAAACACCATATATTTT. Its protein product is CASSHPDSSGNTIYF.

The V gene is TRBV5-1, the J gene TRBJ2-5; 8 bases agree with TRBD2. Trimming cost V 7 bases and J 5 bases; bases outside gene matches: 13. The CDR3 totals 15 residues. Germline CDR1 reads SGHRS; CDR2 reads YFSETQ. The CDR3 reads CASFAGGNPVETQYF. The DNA for the CDR3 is TGCGCCAGCTTTGCGGGGGGCAACCCTGTGGAGACCCAGTACTTC.

The genes are TRBV7-2 and TRBJ2-7, with D possibly being TRBD2 (6 bases). Trimming cost V 1 base and J 3 bases, with 13 bases left between them. Germline CDR1 and CDR2: SGHTA and FQGNSA. The CDR3 is 15 amino acids. CDR3 amino acids: CASSLDRGNIYEQYF. CDR3 in DNA: TGTGCCAGCAGCTTAGATCGGGGGAATATCTACGAGCAGTACTTC. The full variable domain, completed using reference TRBV7-2 and TRBJ2-7, is GAGVSQSPSNKVTEKGKDVELRCDPISGHTALYWYRQSLGQGLEFLIYFQGNSAPDKSGLPSDRFSAERTGGSVSTLTIQRTQQEDSAVYLCASSLDRGNIYEQYFGPGTRLTVT.